The 14 T cell receptor beta chains listed next were all sequenced from one sample in a study of identifying expanded T cells in peripheral blood. Using immunoSEQ multiplex PCR, the repertoire was profiled, and TCRdb retains in-frame clones only, with some absent. The sample has some 76,000 clones, almost 90% seen once. Sequencing input: blood. The receptors were sampled from a person between 18 and 69 years old in good health.

This clone was counted between two and nine times. This sequence joins TRBV7-2 and TRBJ2-1; D gene unclear. The CDR3 is made up of 12 amino acids. With 5 bases removed from V and 9 bases from J, the gap between germline ends came to 11 bases. The germline V gene encodes CDR1 SGHTA and CDR2 FQGNSA. The chain's CDR3 is CASSPSAFEQFF. CDR3 DNA: TGTGCCAGCAGCCCGAGCGCCTTTGAGCAGTTCTTC.

V is TRBV25-1 and J is TRBJ1-4; TRBD1 might be the D (5 bases). CDR1 and CDR2 from the germline V gene are MGHDK and SYGVNS. Trimming took 1 base from V and 8 from J, leaving 14 bases between them. This CDR3 comprises 15 residues. CDR3 DNA sequence: TGTGCCAGCAGTGAATGGGGGTCAGGTGGAGAAAAACTGTTTTTT. It is translated as CASSEWGSGGEKLFF. Full variable domain (remainder filled in from reference TRBV25-1 and TRBJ1-4): EADIYQTPRYLVIGTGKKITLECSQTMGHDKMYWYQQDPGMELHLIHYSYGVNSTEKGDLSSESTVSRIRTEHFPLTLESARPSHTSQYLCASSEWGSGGEKLFFGSGTQLSVL.

V and J are TRBV5-1 and TRBJ2-1; 7 nucleotides align to TRBD1. Unmatched junction bases numbered 4, after V lost 0 bases and J lost 7 bases. The CDR3 is 14 amino acids. Germline values: CDR1 SGHRS, CDR2 YFSETQ. CDR3 DNA: TGCGCCAGCAGCTTGGGACAGGGAGTGAATGAGCAGTTCTTC. Encoded protein: CASSLGQGVNEQFF.

The rearrangement uses TRBV6-4 and TRBJ2-1, with D possibly TRBD1 on 5 matching bases. Between the trimmed V and J ends, which lost 4 bases and 7 bases, there was a span of 11 bases. CDR1 is MRHNA and CDR2 is SNTAGT in the germline V gene. The CDR3 length is 13 residues. CDR3 sequence (DNA): TGTGCCAGCAGTGCCAATACAGGAAATGAGCAGTTCTTC. As protein: CASSANTGNEQFF.

This clone was found a few times. The rearrangement links TRBV11-2 to TRBJ2-7; D is undetermined. The germline V gene encodes CDR1 SGHAT and CDR2 FQNNGV. Trimming took 4 bases from V and 2 from J, leaving 21 bases between them. The CDR3 loop spans 17 amino acids. The CDR3 loop reads CASSSDLADIKPYEQYF. The CDR3 DNA sequence: TGTGCCAGCAGCTCCGACCTGGCGGATATAAAACCCTACGAGCAGTACTTC.

The CDR3 nucleotides are TGTGCCAGCAGCTTGGGCGGATTCCAGGCCTACGAGCAGTACTTC. Translated, it gives CASSLGGFQAYEQYF. The rearrangement uses TRBV5-4 and TRBJ2-7; D gene ambiguous. The V gene lost 0 bases and the J gene lost 2 bases, with 12 bases spanning the gap. This CDR3 is 15 amino acids long. Per the germline V gene, CDR1 is SGHNT and CDR2 is YYREEE (reference sequence).

The chain couples TRBV7-3 to TRBJ2-3; 9 positions match TRBD1. Germline V gives CDR1 SGHTA, CDR2 FQGTGA. J gave up 6 bases and V 5 bases, and 9 bases lay outside the gene matches. The CDR3 runs 15 residues. CDR3 DNA: TGTGCCAGCAGCCGGGACAGGGCCAGCGGGGATACGCAGTATTTT. This translates into CASSRDRASGDTQYF.

The gene calls are TRBV2 and TRBJ2-5; D is uncertain. This CDR3 has 13 amino acids. The V end was cut by 7 bases, the J end by 3 bases, with 12 bases between. CDR1 and CDR2 (germline): SNHLY, FYNNEI. CDR3 sequence reads: CASNNGRKETQYF. CDR3 nucleotides: TGTGCCAGCAACAACGGCAGAAAAGAGACCCAGTACTTC.

As regards this clone: At one end, the junction sequence differs from germline, possibly due to a read error. This chain uses TRBV10-3 with TRBJ2-3; either TRBD1 or TRBD2 may supply D (5 bases each). CDR1 is ENHRY and CDR2 is SYGVKD in the germline V gene. The CDR3 is 14 residues long. Here the CDR3 reads CTISEPGTTDTQYF. DNA for the CDR3: TGTACCATCAGTGAGCCAGGGACGACAGATACGCAGTATTTT.

The V and J genes are TRBV5-4 and TRBJ2-3; 9 nucleotides line up with TRBD1. Germline loops: CDR1 SGHNT, CDR2 YYREEE (reference sequence). There are 15 residues in the CDR3. V lost 4 bases, J lost 2 bases, and 5 bases stayed unmatched. CDR3 sequence: CASSLGTGNTDTQYF. The CDR3, as DNA: TGTGCCAGCAGCCTAGGGACAGGGAACACAGATACGCAGTATTTT. Variable domain in full (rest from reference TRBV5-4 and TRBJ2-3): ETGVTQSPTHLIKTRGQQVTLRCSSQSGHNTVSWYQQALGQGPQFIFQYYREEENGRGNFPPRFSGLQFPNYSSELNVNALELDDSALYLCASSLGTGNTDTQYFGPGTRLTVL.

The J gene is TRBJ2-3, the V gene TRBV7-2; D call uncertain. V lost 2 bases and J 1 base, leaving 7 bases between the germline ends. The CDR3 runs 14 residues. Germline CDR1 reads SGHTA; CDR2 reads FQGNSA. CDR3 protein: CASSLRAGTDTQYF. The DNA of the CDR3 is TGTGCCAGCAGCTTACGGGCGGGCACAGATACGCAGTATTTT.

The V call is TRBV6-5, the J call TRBJ1-5, with TRBD1 as a possible D gene (5 bases). The germline V gene has CDR1 MNHEY and CDR2 SVGAGI. Trimming took off 2 bases at V and 7 bases at J, with 15 bases between the two ends. The CDR3 covers 15 residues. The CDR3 nucleotides read TGTGCCAGCAGTTACGTTGACAGCCCGGGGCAGCCCCAGCATTTT. This sequence encodes CASSYVDSPGQPQHF.

The chain links TRBV27 to TRBJ1-5; D not certain. The V gene's germline CDR1 is MNHEY and CDR2 SMNVEV (reference sequence). The V gene lost 3 bases and the J gene lost 5 bases, with 20 bases spanning the gap. The CDR3 consists of 17 residues. The CDR3, as DNA: TGTGCCAGCAGTTTTAGGGTGGGAGGGAGCGTCGATCAGCCCCAGCATTTT. It codes for CASSFRVGGSVDQPQHF.

The chain has TRBV2 and TRBJ1-1; D may be TRBD1 (5 bases). V was cut by 2 bases and J by 9 bases, with 16 bases left in between. Germline CDR1 SNHLY, CDR2 FYNNEI. CDR3 length equals 14 residues. The CDR3, as DNA: TGTGCCAGCAGTGAAACCTCGACAGCCGTTAAAGCTTTCTTT. As protein: CASSETSTAVKAFF.